A single sample gave rise to the 3 T cell receptor beta chains below, sequenced in a study of T cell repertoires in cytomegalovirus infection. TCRdb reanalysed the reads using MiXCR and keeps one entry per CDR3 protein. This table has roughly 860,000 distinct CDR3 sequences, about 30% appearing once. Antigen specificity for these receptors is unknown. Sequences were derived from cultured CD8+ T cells from PBMCs, sampled from culture after CMV antigen stimulation. Receptors originate from a human donor in good health (CMV status not recorded). Some clones in this sample may be carry-over from other donors' samples.

This clonotype has a handful of counts. V usage is TRBV12-3 or TRBV12-4 and J usage is TRBJ2-7; maybe TRBD2 (5 bases). Trimming shortened V by 1 base and J by 3 bases, and 7 bases separated the two germline ends. This CDR3 comprises 13 residues. DNA for the CDR3: TGTGCCAGCAGTTTAGTACTAGACTACGAGCAGTACTTC. Protein product: CASSLVLDYEQYF.

In this sample, this clonotype turned up many times. The chain joins TRBV7-8 to TRBJ2-3; no clear D. The length of the CDR3 is 13 residues. The V and J ends lost 5 bases and 2 bases respectively, with 8 bases between them. Germline loops: CDR1 SGHVS, CDR2 FQNEAQ. The CDR3 DNA follows: TGTGCCAGCAGCCTTTTTGACACAGATACGCAGTATTTT. Its protein product is CASSLFDTDTQYF.

The V gene is TRBV5-1, the J gene TRBJ1-2; D perhaps matches TRBD1 (5 bases). The length of the CDR3 is 15 residues. Germline V CDR1 and CDR2: SGHRS, YFSETQ. V lost 3 bases to trimming and J lost 3 bases, with 15 bases between them. The CDR3 spells CASSSATGTDYGYTF. The CDR3 coding sequence is TGCGCCAGCAGCTCCGCCACCGGGACGGACTATGGCTACACCTTC.